This T cell receptor beta chain is drawn from a study of blood T cell repertoires in COVID-19. Study context: Acute and convalescent COVID-19 specimens originated in the United States, Italy and Spain.

From germline, CDR1 is SGHAT and CDR2 FQNNGV. CDR3 length: 13 amino acids. V shed 5 bases and J shed 3 bases, with 10 bases lying between them. TCRdb's table, derived via immunoSEQ multiplex PCR, lists solely in-frame clones and lacks some. There are some 190,000 clones in the sample; roughly 84% occur only once, and roughly a tenth lies in the top ten. This chain joins TRBV11-2 and TRBJ1-1; no reliable D call. The TCR was taken from an elderly woman with active or convalescent COVID-19. Material: peripheral blood. The CDR3 DNA is TGTGCCAGCAGCCCTACCGGAGACACTGAAGCTTTCTTT. This gives the protein CASSPTGDTEAFF.